The 24 T cell receptor beta chains in this list originate from one sample, sequenced in a study of blood T cells in healthy people across ages. Together with a sample-barcoded 5' primer, a J-beta primer mix was included in a second PCR lasting about 6 to 11 cycles. TCRdb ran MiXCR on the 5' RACE reads and lists one entry per CDR3 protein. The sample carries roughly 2 million distinct CDR3 sequences, about 50% recorded once. Material: blood. Every receptor here comes from a woman aged 40 to 50 in good health.

This chain joins TRBV7-2 and TRBJ1-4, with D hard to call. V was trimmed by 5 bases and J by 8 bases, leaving 12 bases between them. CDR3 length equals 13 residues. CDR1 SGHTA and CDR2 FQGNSA come from the germline V gene. CDR3 coding DNA: TGTGCCAGCAGCCCAGCCTCACAGGAAAAACTGTTTTTT. It is translated as CASSPASQEKLFF.

The chain is built from TRBV27 and TRBJ1-5; TRBD1 is a possible D gene (5 bases). The CDR3 totals 14 residues. Germline values: CDR1 MNHEY, CDR2 SMNVEV (reference sequence). The V gene lost 8 bases and the J gene lost 4 bases, with 15 bases spanning the gap. In DNA form, the CDR3 reads TGTGCCAGCCGGAAAGGGACCGTGAATCAGCCCCAGCATTTT. This encodes CASRKGTVNQPQHF.

V usage is TRBV6-5 and J usage is TRBJ1-5; a possible D gene is TRBD1 (5 bases). With 4 bases removed from V and 0 bases from J, the gap between germline ends came to 16 bases. The germline gives CDR1 MNHEY, CDR2 SVGAGI. CDR3 size: 17 residues. The CDR3 DNA is TGTGCCAGCAGTTCCCGTGTCCGGGGCCATAGCAATCAGCCCCAGCATTTT. Translating gives CASSSRVRGHSNQPQHF.

This chain connects TRBV5-4 to TRBJ2-5, with unresolved D. Germline V gives CDR1 SGHNT, CDR2 YYREEE (reference sequence). CDR3 length: 13 residues. Trimming took off 5 bases at V and 5 bases at J, with 13 bases between the two ends. CDR3 nucleotide sequence: TGTGCCAGCAGAATCGGGCCTGGGGAGACCCAGTACTTC. This translates into CASRIGPGETQYF. The variable domain in full, completed from reference TRBV5-4 and TRBJ2-5, reads ETGVTQSPTHLIKTRGQQVTLRCSSQSGHNTVSWYQQALGQGPQFIFQYYREEENGRGNFPPRFSGLQFPNYSSELNVNALELDDSALYLCASRIGPGETQYFGPGTRLLVL.

Only a few counts were recorded for this clonotype. The chain uses TRBV10-3 and TRBJ2-7; 13 bases align to TRBD2. The length of the CDR3 is 14 residues. The V segment lost 4 bases and the J segment 3 bases; nucleotides outside the gene matches: 0. Looked up from germline, CDR1 is ENHRY and CDR2 is SYGVKD. In DNA form, the CDR3 reads TGTGCCATCAGTGGACTAGCGGGGGGCTACGAGCAGTACTTC. This codes for CAISGLAGGYEQYF.

The chain joins TRBV29-1 to TRBJ1-1, with TRBD1 matching 11 bases. The CDR3 sequence is 11 residues long. Germline values: CDR1 SQVTM, CDR2 ANQGSEA. V was pared by 2 bases and J by 13 bases, with 3 bases of the junction left unmatched. CDR3 in amino acids: CSVEKDRGRFF. The CDR3 nucleotides are TGCAGCGTTGAAAAGGACAGGGGGCGTTTCTTT.

The rearrangement links TRBV10-3 to TRBJ2-2; D may correspond to TRBD1 or TRBD2 (5 bases each). The ends were cut back, 2 bases at V and 7 bases at J, with 8 bases in the middle. From germline, CDR1 is ENHRY and CDR2 SYGVKD. This CDR3 has 13 residues. CDR3 in DNA: TGTGCCATCAGTGAGAGAGGGGTCGGGGAGCTGTTTTTT. It translates to CAISERGVGELFF.

The chain recombines TRBV7-2 with TRBJ2-5; tentative D call: TRBD2 (5 bases). In germline, CDR1 is SGHTA, CDR2 FQGNSA. This CDR3 contains 13 residues. Trimming pared 5 bases from V and 5 bases from J, leaving 12 bases between. DNA of the CDR3: TGTGCCAGCAGCGCGGGCAGTACGGAGACCCAGTACTTC. This gives the protein CASSAGSTETQYF.

The count of this clonotype is one. The chain joins TRBV6-1 to TRBJ2-5, with 7 positions matching TRBD2. Per the germline V gene, CDR1 is MNHNS and CDR2 is SASEGT. V was clipped by 7 bases and J by 11 bases; unmatched bases: 19. The CDR3 runs to 15 residues. CDR3 sequence (DNA): TGTGCCAGCAACCGAGCGGGGAGCTCCTACAATGAGCAGTACTTC. Amino acids: CASNRAGSSYNEQYF.

The V gene is TRBV5-4, the J gene TRBJ2-4; 9 bases agree with TRBD1. Unmatched junction bases numbered 10, after V lost 4 bases and J lost 8 bases. CDR1 is SGHNT and CDR2 is YYREEE in the germline V gene (reference sequence). The CDR3 has 15 residues. The CDR3 region has the DNA TGTGCCAGCAGCCAGGGGGACAGGGACGGGTACATTCAGTACTTC. The encoded protein is CASSQGDRDGYIQYF. The full variable domain, with the rest looked up from reference TRBV5-4 and TRBJ2-4, is ETGVTQSPTHLIKTRGQQVTLRCSSQSGHNTVSWYQQALGQGPQFIFQYYREEENGRGNFPPRFSGLQFPNYSSELNVNALELDDSALYLCASSQGDRDGYIQYFGAGTRLSVL.

The chain combines TRBV5-1 with TRBJ2-3, with D maybe TRBD1 (6 bases). V gave up 5 bases and J gave up 6 bases, with 10 bases separating them. Looked up from germline, CDR1 is SGHRS and CDR2 is YFSETQ. This CDR3 is 12 amino acids long. The CDR3 nucleotides are TGCGCCAGCAGACCAGGACAGGATACGCAGTATTTT. It encodes CASRPGQDTQYF.

This clonotype has just a few counts. The CDR3 DNA is TGCAGCGTTGAAGAGTCTGGCCCCCAGGGGTATTTT. Its translation: CSVEESGPQGYF. The V gene is TRBV29-1, the J gene TRBJ2-3; D perhaps matches TRBD1 (5 bases). CDR3 size: 12 residues. The V gene lost 0 bases and the J gene lost 14 bases, with 15 bases spanning the gap. Germline CDR1 and CDR2: SQVTM and ANQGSEA.

This clonotype was seen a few times. The chain employs TRBV4-3 and TRBJ1-4, with a possible D match to TRBD1 (5 bases). The ends were cut back, 0 bases at V and 0 bases at J, with 8 bases in the middle. Germline V gives CDR1 LGHNA, CDR2 YSLEER. The CDR3 contains 16 residues. CDR3 sequence reads: CASSQDRAATNEKLFF. The CDR3 DNA reads as TGCGCCAGCAGCCAAGACAGGGCGGCAACTAATGAAAAACTGTTTTTT.

The chain carries TRBV7-8 and TRBJ2-5; tentative D call: TRBD2 (5 bases). The CDR3 contains 14 residues. The germline V gene has CDR1 SGHVS and CDR2 FQNEAQ. The V end lost 4 bases, the J end lost 3 bases, and 12 bases lay between the germline ends. The CDR3 loop reads CASSSTTREETQYF. CDR3 coding DNA: TGTGCCAGCAGCTCAACTACTAGAGAAGAGACCCAGTACTTC.

The chain recombines TRBV7-9 with TRBJ2-7; possibly TRBD2 for D (5 bases). V lost 7 bases to trimming and J lost 1 base, with 14 bases between them. Looked up from germline, CDR1 is SEHNR and CDR2 is FQNEAQ (reference sequence). This CDR3 has 14 residues. CDR3 sequence reads: CASKREEVSYEQYF. For the CDR3, the DNA is TGTGCCAGCAAACGGGAAGAAGTATCCTACGAGCAGTACTTC.

The genes are TRBV28 and TRBJ1-4; D ambiguous. The CDR3 runs 15 residues. The V gene lost 6 bases and the J gene lost 1 base, with 12 bases spanning the gap. The germline V gene has CDR1 MDHEN and CDR2 SYDVKM. The CDR3 nucleotides read TGTGCCAGCAGGTCTCGAGAAGGAACTAATGAAAAACTGTTTTTT. Its protein product is CASRSREGTNEKLFF.

This clonotype was counted a single time. An end of the junction differs from the germline gene, which may be a read error. This chain uses TRBV4-3 with TRBJ2-1, with TRBD2 matching 11 bases. Germline assignment: CDR1 LGHNA and CDR2 YSLEER. The CDR3 runs to 16 residues. CDR3 protein: CASSQGLAGYYNEQFF. The CDR3, as DNA: TGCGCCAGCAGCCAAGGACTAGCGGGGTACTACAATGAGCAATTCTTC.

The rearrangement joins TRBV6-2 or TRBV6-3 to TRBJ1-1; a weak D match, TRBD1 (6 bases). Trimming cost V 7 bases and J 5 bases, with 14 bases left between them. The CDR3 has 13 amino acids. Germline values: CDR1 MNHEY, CDR2 SVGEGT. The DNA for the CDR3 is TGTGCCAGCATCCAACAGGGATGGACTGAAGCTTTCTTT. Translation gives CASIQQGWTEAFF.

The DNA for the CDR3 is TGTGCCAGCAGTCACATGACAGGGTATCCCCACGAGCAGTACTTC. The encoded protein is CASSHMTGYPHEQYF. The rearrangement uses TRBV12-3 or TRBV12-4 and TRBJ2-7, with 7 bases matching TRBD1. V lost 5 bases, J lost 5 bases, and 12 bases stayed unmatched. The CDR3 runs 15 residues.

The CDR3 nucleotides read TGTGCCAGCAGCTTAGATAGGTGGGGACTAGCGGGGGGAGGGTTCTACAATGAGCAGTTCTTC. This encodes CASSLDRWGLAGGGFYNEQFF. This chain links TRBV11-2 with TRBJ2-1; 15 nucleotides agree with TRBD2. Germline CDR1 SGHAT, CDR2 FQNNGV. Unmatched junction bases numbered 12, after V lost 0 bases and J lost 3 bases. CDR3 length equals 21 residues.

This clonotype was counted between two and nine times. The chain combines TRBV7-3 with TRBJ2-1; D ambiguous. From germline, CDR1 is SGHTA and CDR2 FQGTGA. Trimming removed 2 bases at V and 0 bases at J, with 8 bases between. The CDR3 consists of 15 residues. The CDR3 protein is CASSLFGSSYNEQFF. CDR3 nucleotide sequence: TGTGCCAGCAGCTTATTTGGTAGCTCCTACAATGAGCAGTTCTTC.

This clonotype was observed a few times. V gene TRBV7-2 combines with J gene TRBJ2-5, with D uncertain. Trimming cost V 8 bases and J 5 bases, with 15 bases left between them. Germline values: CDR1 SGHTA, CDR2 FQGNSA. The CDR3 runs to 13 residues. The CDR3 sequence is CASGHFSQETQYF. The CDR3 DNA reads TGTGCCAGCGGGCACTTCTCTCAGGAGACCCAGTACTTC.

Here the CDR3 reads CASSLHGTGDAAANYGYTF. The CDR3 nucleotides read TGTGCCAGCAGCCTACACGGGACAGGGGACGCCGCTGCTAACTATGGCTACACCTTC. The chain uses TRBV13 and TRBJ1-2, with 10 bases lining up with TRBD1. The CDR3 is 19 residues long. The germline CDR1 and CDR2 sequences are PRHDT and FYEKMQ (reference sequence). The J segment lost 0 bases and the V segment lost 5 bases, leaving 15 bases of the junction unmatched.

In this sample, this clonotype turned up a few times. The chain links TRBV4-2 to TRBJ2-1; D is uncertain. The CDR3 is 17 residues long. The V gene's germline CDR1 is LGHNA and CDR2 YNFKEQ. Trimming took off 0 bases at V and 7 bases at J, with 19 bases between the two ends. Here the CDR3 reads CASSQDGPGGERNEQFF. CDR3 bases: TGTGCCAGCAGCCAAGACGGGCCGGGCGGTGAGAGGAATGAGCAGTTCTTC.